These 3 T cell receptor beta chains were all obtained from the same sample, sequenced in a study of T cell repertoires in cytomegalovirus infection. TCRdb reprocessed the reads via MiXCR and lists one record per CDR3 protein. The table has tens of thousands of distinct CDR3 sequences, 20% to 25% seen once. Antigens of these TCRs are unknown. The sample was CD8+ T cells from cultured PBMCs, taken from culture after CMV antigen stimulation. Receptors originate from a human donor in good health (CMV status not recorded). Some clones in this sample may be carry-over from other donors' samples.

There are a few counts of this clonotype. V is TRBV27 and J is TRBJ1-5; the D is unclear. Deletions cut 0 bases from V and 6 bases from J, with 6 bases between. The CDR3 is 13 amino acids. The germline CDR1 and CDR2 sequences are MNHEY and SMNVEV (reference sequence). CDR3 coding DNA: TGTGCCAGCAGTTTATCGAGAGCTCAGCCCCAGCATTTT. Its translation: CASSLSRAQPQHF.

J is TRBJ2-2 and V is TRBV9; D remains unclear. Germline V gene lookup returns CDR1 SGDLS and CDR2 YYNGEE. The CDR3 extends over 13 amino acids. Trimming pared 0 bases from V and 3 bases from J, leaving 3 bases between. CDR3 DNA sequence: TGTGCCAGCAGCGTAGAACACACCGGGGAGCTGTTTTTT. It encodes CASSVEHTGELFF.

The table lists this clonotype with many counts. The chain is built from TRBV28 and TRBJ1-1, with D hard to call. The CDR3 has 14 residues. Per germline, CDR1 MDHEN and CDR2 SYDVKM. Trimming shortened V by 0 bases and J by 3 bases, and 8 bases separated the two germline ends. CDR3 coding DNA: TGTGCCAGCAGTTTATGGGGTAGGGACACTGAAGCTTTCTTT. Translation: CASSLWGRDTEAFF.